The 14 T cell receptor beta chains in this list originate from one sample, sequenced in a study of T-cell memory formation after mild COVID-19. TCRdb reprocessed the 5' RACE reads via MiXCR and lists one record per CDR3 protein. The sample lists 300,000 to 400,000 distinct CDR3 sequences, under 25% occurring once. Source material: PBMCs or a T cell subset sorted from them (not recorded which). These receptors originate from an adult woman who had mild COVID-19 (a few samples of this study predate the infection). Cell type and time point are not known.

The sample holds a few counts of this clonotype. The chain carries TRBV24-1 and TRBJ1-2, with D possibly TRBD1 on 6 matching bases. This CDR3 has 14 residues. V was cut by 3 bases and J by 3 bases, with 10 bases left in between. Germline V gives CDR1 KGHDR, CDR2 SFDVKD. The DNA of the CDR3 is TGTGCCACCAGTGATCAGACAGGCCACTATGGCTACACCTTC. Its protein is CATSDQTGHYGYTF.

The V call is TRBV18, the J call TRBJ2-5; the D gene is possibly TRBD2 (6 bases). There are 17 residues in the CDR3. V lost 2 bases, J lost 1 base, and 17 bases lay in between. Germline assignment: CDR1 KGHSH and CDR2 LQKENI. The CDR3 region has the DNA TGTGCCAGCTCACCAAGATTCCGCGGGGCTACCCAAGAGACCCAGTACTTC. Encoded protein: CASSPRFRGATQETQYF.

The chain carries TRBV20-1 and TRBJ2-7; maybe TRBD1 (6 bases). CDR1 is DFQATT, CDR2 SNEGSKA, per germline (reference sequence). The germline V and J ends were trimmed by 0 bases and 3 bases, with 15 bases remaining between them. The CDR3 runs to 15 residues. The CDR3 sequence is CSARDRAGVRYEQYF. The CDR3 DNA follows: TGCAGTGCTAGAGATCGGGCAGGGGTTCGCTACGAGCAGTACTTC.

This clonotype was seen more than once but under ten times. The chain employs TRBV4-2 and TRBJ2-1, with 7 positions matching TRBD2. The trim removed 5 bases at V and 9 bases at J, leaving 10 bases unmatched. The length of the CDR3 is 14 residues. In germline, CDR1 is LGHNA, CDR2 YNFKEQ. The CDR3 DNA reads TGTGCCAGCAGCGAACGGACTAGGATGGGTGAGCAGTTCTTC. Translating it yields CASSERTRMGEQFF.

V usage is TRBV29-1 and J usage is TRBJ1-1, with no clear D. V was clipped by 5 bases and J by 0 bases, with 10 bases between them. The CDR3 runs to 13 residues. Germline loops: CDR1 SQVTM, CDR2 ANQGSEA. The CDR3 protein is CSVPGPMNTEAFF. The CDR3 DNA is TGCAGCGTTCCCGGACCCATGAACACTGAAGCTTTCTTT. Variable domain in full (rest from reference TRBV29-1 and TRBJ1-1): SAVISQKPSRDICQRGTSLTIQCQVDSQVTMMFWYRQQPGQSLTLIATANQGSEATYESGFVIDKFPISRPNLTFSTLTVSNMSPEDSSIYLCSVPGPMNTEAFFGQGTRLTVV.

CDR3 sequence reads: CSVDGFQRYNEQFF. The CDR3 coding sequence is TGCAGCGTTGATGGTTTTCAGCGCTACAATGAGCAGTTCTTC. The chain uses TRBV29-1 and TRBJ2-1; D unclear. This CDR3 contains 14 residues. The germline V gene has CDR1 SQVTM and CDR2 ANQGSEA. Trimming left V 3 bases short and J 3 bases short, with 12 bases between.

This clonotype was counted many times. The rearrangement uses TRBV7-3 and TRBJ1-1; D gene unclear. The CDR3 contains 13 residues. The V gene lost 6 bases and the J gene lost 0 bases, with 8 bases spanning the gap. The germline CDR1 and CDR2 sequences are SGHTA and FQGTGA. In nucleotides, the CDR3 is TGTGCCAGCAGTGAATCTATGAACACTGAAGCTTTCTTT. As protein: CASSESMNTEAFF.

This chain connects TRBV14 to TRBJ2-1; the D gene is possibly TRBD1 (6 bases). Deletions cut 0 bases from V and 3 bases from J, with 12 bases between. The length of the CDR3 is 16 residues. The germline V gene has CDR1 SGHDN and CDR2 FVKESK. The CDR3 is CASSQEVGTFYNEQFF. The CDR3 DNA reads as TGTGCCAGCAGCCAAGAAGTCGGGACATTCTACAATGAGCAGTTCTTC.

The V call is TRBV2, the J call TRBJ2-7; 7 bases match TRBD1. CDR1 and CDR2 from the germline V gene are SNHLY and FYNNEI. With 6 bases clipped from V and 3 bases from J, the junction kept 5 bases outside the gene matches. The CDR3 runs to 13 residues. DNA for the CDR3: TGTGCCAGCAGGTGGACAGGAGACTACGAGCAGTACTTC. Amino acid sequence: CASRWTGDYEQYF.

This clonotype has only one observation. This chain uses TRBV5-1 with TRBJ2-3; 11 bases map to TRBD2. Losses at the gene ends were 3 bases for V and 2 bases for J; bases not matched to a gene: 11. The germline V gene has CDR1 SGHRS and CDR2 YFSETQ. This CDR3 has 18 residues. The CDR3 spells CASSYWFGTSGATDTQYF. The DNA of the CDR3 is TGCGCCAGCAGCTACTGGTTTGGGACTAGCGGTGCCACAGATACGCAGTATTTT.

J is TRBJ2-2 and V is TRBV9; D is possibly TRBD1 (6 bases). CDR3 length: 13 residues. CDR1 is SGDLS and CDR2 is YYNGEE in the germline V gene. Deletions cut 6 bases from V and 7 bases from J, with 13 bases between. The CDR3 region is CASTVRGHGELFF. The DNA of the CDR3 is TGTGCCAGCACAGTCAGGGGTCACGGGGAGCTGTTTTTT.

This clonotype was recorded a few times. The CDR3 sequence: CASSPGGYYGYTF. As DNA, the CDR3 is TGTGCCAGCAGTCCGGGTGGTTATTATGGCTACACCTTC. The chain links TRBV5-6 to TRBJ1-2; D ambiguous. V gave up 5 bases and J gave up 5 bases, with 13 bases separating them. Germline CDR1 SGHDT, CDR2 YYEEEE. This CDR3 spans 13 amino acids. Drawing the rest from reference TRBV5-6 and TRBJ1-2, the complete variable domain is DAGVTQSPTHLIKTRGQQVTLRCSPKSGHDTVSWYQQALGQGPQFIFQYYEEEERQRGNFPDRFSGHQFPNYSSELNVNALLLGDSALYLCASSPGGYYGYTFGSGTRLTVV.

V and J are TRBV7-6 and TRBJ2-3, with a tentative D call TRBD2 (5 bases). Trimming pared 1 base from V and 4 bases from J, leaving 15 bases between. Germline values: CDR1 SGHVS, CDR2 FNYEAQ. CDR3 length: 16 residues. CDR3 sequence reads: CASSLVGMVGADTQYF. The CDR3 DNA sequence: TGTGCCAGCAGCTTAGTGGGGATGGTCGGGGCAGATACGCAGTATTTT.

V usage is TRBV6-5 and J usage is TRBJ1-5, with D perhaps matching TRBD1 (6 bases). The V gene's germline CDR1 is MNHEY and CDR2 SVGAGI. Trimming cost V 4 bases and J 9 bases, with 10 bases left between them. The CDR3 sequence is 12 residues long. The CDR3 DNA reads TGTGCCAGCAGTTCTGCACAGGGGCCCCAGCATTTT. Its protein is CASSSAQGPQHF.